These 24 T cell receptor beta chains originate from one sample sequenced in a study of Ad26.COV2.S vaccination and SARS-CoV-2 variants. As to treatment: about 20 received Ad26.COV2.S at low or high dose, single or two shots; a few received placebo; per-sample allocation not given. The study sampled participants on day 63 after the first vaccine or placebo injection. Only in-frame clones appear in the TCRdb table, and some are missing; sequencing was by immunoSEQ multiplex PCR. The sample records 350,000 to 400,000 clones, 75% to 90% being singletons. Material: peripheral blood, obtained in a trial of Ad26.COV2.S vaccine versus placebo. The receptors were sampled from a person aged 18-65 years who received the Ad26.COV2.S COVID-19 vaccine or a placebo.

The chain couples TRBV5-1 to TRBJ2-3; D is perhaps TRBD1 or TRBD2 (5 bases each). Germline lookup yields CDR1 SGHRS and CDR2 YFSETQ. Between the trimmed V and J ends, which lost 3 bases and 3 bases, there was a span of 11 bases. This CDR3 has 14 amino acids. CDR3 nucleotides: TGCGCCAGCAGCTCCTGGGACCTAACAGATACGCAGTATTTT. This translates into CASSSWDLTDTQYF.

In DNA, the CDR3 is TGTGCCACCAGTGACCCCCCAAGGGGGGAAGCTTTCTTT. Encoded protein: CATSDPPRGEAFF. The rearrangement links TRBV24-1 to TRBJ1-1; D is possibly TRBD1 (6 bases). The CDR3 is made up of 13 amino acids. The germline CDR1 and CDR2 sequences are KGHDR and SFDVKD. V was shortened by 4 bases and J by 8 bases, with 13 bases between the two germline ends.

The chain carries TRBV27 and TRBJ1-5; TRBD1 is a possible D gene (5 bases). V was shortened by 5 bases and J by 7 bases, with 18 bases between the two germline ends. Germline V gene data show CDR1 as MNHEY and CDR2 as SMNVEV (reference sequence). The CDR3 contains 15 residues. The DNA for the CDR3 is TGTGCCAGCAGTCCGTCAAGGGGACGGGGGCAGCCCCAGCATTTT. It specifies CASSPSRGRGQPQHF.

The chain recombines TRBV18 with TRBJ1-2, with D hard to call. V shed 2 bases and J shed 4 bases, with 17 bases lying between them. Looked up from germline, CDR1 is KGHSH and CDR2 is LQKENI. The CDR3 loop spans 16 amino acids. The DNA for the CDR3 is TGTGCCAGCTCACCAGGCAGTCCGGAGAATGGCTATGGCTACACCTTC. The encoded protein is CASSPGSPENGYGYTF.

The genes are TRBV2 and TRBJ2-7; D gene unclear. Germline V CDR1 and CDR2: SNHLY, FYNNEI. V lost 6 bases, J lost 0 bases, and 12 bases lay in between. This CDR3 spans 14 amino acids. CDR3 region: CASRMTLSSYEQYF. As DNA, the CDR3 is TGTGCCAGCAGAATGACACTGAGCTCCTACGAGCAGTACTTC.

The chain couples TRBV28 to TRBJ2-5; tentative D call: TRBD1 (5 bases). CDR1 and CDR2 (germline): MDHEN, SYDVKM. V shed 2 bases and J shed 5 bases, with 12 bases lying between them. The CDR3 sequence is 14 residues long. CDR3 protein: CASSLGDKGETQYF. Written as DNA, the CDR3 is TGTGCCAGCAGTTTAGGCGACAAGGGGGAGACCCAGTACTTC.

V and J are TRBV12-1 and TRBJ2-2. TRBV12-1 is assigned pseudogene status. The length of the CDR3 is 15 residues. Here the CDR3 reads CASTNGGQNTGELFF. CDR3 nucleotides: TGTGCCAGCACCAACGGGGGCCAGAACACCGGGGAGCTGTTTTTT.

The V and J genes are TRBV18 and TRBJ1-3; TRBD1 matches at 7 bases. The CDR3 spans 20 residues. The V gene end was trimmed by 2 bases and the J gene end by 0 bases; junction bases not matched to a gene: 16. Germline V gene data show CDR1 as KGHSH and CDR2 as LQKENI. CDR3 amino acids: CASSPTIGPGGKSSGNTIYF. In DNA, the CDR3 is TGTGCCAGCTCACCAACTATTGGGCCAGGGGGGAAGAGCTCTGGAAACACCATATATTTT.

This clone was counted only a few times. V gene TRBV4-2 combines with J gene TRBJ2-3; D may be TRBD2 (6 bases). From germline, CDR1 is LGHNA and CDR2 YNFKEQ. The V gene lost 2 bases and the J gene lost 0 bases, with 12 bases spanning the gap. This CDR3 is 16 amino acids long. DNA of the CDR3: TGTGCCAGCAGCCAACGGTCGCGGGACAGCACAGATACGCAGTATTTT. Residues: CASSQRSRDSTDTQYF.

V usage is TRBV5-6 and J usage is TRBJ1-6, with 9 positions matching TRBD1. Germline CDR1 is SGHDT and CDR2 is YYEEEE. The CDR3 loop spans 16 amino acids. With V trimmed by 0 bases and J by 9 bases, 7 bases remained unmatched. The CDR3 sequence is CASSLDRGPAGSPLHF. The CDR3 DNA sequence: TGTGCCAGCAGCTTGGACAGGGGGCCTGCGGGTTCACCCCTCCACTTT.

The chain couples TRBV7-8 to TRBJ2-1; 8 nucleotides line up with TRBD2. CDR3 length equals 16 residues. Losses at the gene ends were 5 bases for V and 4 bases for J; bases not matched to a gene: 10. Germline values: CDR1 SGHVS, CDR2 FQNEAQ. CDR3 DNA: TGTGCCAGCAGCCTGCAGGGGCGGGGGGTATACAATGAGCAGTTCTTC. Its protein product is CASSLQGRGVYNEQFF.

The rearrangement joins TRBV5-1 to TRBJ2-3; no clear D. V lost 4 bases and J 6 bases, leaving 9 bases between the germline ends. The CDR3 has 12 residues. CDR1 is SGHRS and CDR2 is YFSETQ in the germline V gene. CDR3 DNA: TGCGCCAGCAGCGAAACCTTGGATACGCAGTATTTT. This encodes CASSETLDTQYF.

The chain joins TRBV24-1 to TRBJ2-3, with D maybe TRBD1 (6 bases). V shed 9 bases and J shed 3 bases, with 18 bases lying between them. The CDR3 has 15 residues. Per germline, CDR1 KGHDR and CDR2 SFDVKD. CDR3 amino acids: CATGTDTGRTDTQYF. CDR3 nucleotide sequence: TGTGCCACCGGGACCGACACAGGGCGGACAGATACGCAGTATTTT.

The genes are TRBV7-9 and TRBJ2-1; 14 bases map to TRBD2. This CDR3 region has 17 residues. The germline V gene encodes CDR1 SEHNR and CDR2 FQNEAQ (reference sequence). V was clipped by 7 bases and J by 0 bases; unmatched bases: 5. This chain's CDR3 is CASTGTSGGSSYNEQFF. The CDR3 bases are TGTGCCAGCACGGGGACTAGCGGGGGCAGCTCCTACAATGAGCAGTTCTTC.

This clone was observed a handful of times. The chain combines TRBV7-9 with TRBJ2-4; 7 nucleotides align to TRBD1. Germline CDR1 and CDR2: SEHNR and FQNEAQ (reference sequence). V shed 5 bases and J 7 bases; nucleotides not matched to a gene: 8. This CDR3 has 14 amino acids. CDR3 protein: CASSITGVTNIQYF. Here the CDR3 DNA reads TGTGCCAGCAGCATTACAGGGGTAACGAACATTCAGTACTTC.

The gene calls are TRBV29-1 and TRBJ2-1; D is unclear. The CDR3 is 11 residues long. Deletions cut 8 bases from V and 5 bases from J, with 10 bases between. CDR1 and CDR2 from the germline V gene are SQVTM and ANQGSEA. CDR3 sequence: CSIGPNNEQFF. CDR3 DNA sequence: TGCAGCATAGGACCGAACAATGAGCAGTTCTTC.

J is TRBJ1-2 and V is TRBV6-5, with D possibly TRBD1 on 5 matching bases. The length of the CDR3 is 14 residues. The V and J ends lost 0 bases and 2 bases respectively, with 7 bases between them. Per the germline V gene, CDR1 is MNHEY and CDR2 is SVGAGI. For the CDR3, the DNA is TGTGCCAGCAGTTACTCGACAGTCAACTATGGCTACACCTTC. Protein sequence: CASSYSTVNYGYTF.

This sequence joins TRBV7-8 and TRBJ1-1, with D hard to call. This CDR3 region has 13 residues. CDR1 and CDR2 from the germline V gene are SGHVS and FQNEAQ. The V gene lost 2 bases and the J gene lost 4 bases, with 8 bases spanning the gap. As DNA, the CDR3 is TGTGCCAGCAGCTTAAGGGATGGCACTGAAGCTTTCTTT. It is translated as CASSLRDGTEAFF. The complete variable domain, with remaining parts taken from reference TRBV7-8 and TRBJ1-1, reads GAGVSQSPRYKVAKRGQDVALRCDPISGHVSLFWYQQALGQGPEFLTYFQNEAQLDKSGLPSDRFFAERPEGSVSTLKIQRTQQEDSAVYLCASSLRDGTEAFFGQGTRLTVV.

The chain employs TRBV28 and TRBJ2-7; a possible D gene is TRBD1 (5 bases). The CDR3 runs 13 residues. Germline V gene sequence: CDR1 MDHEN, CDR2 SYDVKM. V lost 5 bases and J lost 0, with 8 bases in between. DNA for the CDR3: TGTGCCAGCAGTGCGGACAACTCCTACGAGCAGTACTTC. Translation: CASSADNSYEQYF.

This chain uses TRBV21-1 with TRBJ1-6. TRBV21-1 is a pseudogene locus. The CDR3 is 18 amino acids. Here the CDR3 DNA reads TGTGCCAGCAGCAAATCGGGTAAAATGAGCTCCTATAATTCACCCCTCCACTTT. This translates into CASSKSGKMSSYNSPLHF.

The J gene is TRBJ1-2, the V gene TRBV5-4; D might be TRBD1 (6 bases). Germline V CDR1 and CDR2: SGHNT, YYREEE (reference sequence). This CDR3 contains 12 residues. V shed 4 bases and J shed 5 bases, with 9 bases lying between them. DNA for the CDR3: TGTGCCAGCAGCGGGGGCGGATATGGCTACACCTTC. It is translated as CASSGGGYGYTF.

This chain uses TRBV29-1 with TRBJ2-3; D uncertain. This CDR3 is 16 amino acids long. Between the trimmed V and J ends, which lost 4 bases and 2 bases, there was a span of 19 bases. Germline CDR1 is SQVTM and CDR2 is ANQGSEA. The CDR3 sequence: CSVGNDGSYLTDTQYF. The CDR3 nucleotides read TGCAGCGTTGGTAACGACGGATCGTACCTCACAGATACGCAGTATTTT.

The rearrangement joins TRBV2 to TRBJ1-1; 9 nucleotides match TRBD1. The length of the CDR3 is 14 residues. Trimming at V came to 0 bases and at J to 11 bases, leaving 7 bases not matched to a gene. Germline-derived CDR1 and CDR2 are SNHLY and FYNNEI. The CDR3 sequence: CASSEARRTGDAFF. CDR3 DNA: TGTGCCAGCAGTGAAGCTAGAAGGACAGGGGACGCTTTCTTT.

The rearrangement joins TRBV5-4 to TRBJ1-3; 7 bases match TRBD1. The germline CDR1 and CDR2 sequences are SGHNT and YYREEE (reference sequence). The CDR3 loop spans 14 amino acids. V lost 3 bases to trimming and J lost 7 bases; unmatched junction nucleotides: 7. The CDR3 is CASSSYRGPNTIYF. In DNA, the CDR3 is TGTGCCAGCAGCTCATACAGGGGTCCCAACACCATATATTTT.